This entry features one TCR beta chain sequence. The data derive from a study of blood T cell repertoires in COVID-19. Turning to the study itself: COVID-19 samples from acute and convalescent phases originated in the United States, Italy and Spain. PBMCs, B-cell-depleted T cells, or T cells provided the cDNA or gDNA that made up the material.

TCRdb keeps only in-frame clones here, not all; method: immunoSEQ multiplex PCR. The data hold around 180,000 clones, with 75% to 85% observed a single time. Those who participated ranged in age from about 18 to 89 years and resided in about two dozen US areas. Allocation to cohorts depended on clinical history reported by the participants. Sequencing was carried out using PBMCs or T cells enriched from blood (not recorded which). This clonotype originated in a woman in her 50s with acute COVID-19.

CDR3 DNA: TGTGCCAGCAGCCCAGGACAGGGGGGGAATGAGCAGTTCTTC. It translates to CASSPGQGGNEQFF. The J gene is TRBJ2-1, the V gene TRBV7-8; 10 bases agree with TRBD1. This CDR3 spans 14 amino acids. Per germline, CDR1 SGHVS and CDR2 FQNEAQ. V was pared by 5 bases and J by 7 bases, with 5 bases of the junction left unmatched.